This T cell receptor beta chain was recovered during a study of PD-L1 blockade in urothelial cancer. Study-level information: Patients initiated atezolizumab in the mid-2010s at 1,200 mg intravenously every 3 weeks.

V lost 0 bases and J lost 1; bases outside the gene matches: 7. The CDR3 spans 17 residues. Germline loops: CDR1 MGHRA, CDR2 YSYEKL. Time point here: pretreatment peripheral blood. Generated by immunoSEQ multiplex PCR, the TCRdb table keeps only in-frame clones and is missing some. The profile shows about 79,000 clones, around four fifths of them singletons. The TCR originated in a man aged 40-55 years with urothelial cancer. This specimen was PBMCs, taken around atezolizumab (anti-PD-L1) treatment. The V call is TRBV4-1, the J call TRBJ2-7; TRBD2 aligns across 9 bases. The CDR3 loop is CASSQDGSSGMSYEQYF. Here the CDR3 DNA reads TGCGCCAGCAGCCAAGATGGGTCTAGCGGGATGTCCTACGAGCAGTACTTC.